A selection of T cell receptor beta chains follows, all from one sample in a study of cytomegalovirus exposure and HLA in healthy donors. Method: immunoSEQ multiplex PCR; TCRdb's copy keeps in-frame clones and lacks some. The sample consists of 110,000 to 150,000 clones, just over 70% of them appearing once. The sequencing input was PBMCs. The receptors stem from a woman between 25 and 40 years old in good health and CMV-seronegative. The CDR3 runs from the conserved cysteine through the conserved F or W. Fields, in order: clone size, D gene, J gene, V gene, CDR3 DNA, CDR3 protein. D genes are given only for firm matches. Where a row states a size, it is once, few, many or the class of an expanded clone; other rows omit it.

clone size: NA; D gene: NA; J gene: TRBJ2-2; V gene: TRBV4-2; CDR3 DNA: TGTGCCAGCAGCCAAGCTCCAGGGAGGGGGAGTTTTGGCACCGGGGAGCTGTTTTTT; CDR3 protein: CASSQAPGRGSFGTGELFF
clone size: NA; D gene: TRBD2; J gene: TRBJ2-2; V gene: TRBV27; CDR3 DNA: TGTGCCAGCAGCCTTAGCGGGGGAGACACCGGGGAGCTGTTTTTT; CDR3 protein: CASSLSGGDTGELFF
clone size: few; D gene: TRBD1; J gene: TRBJ2-2; V gene: TRBV19; CDR3 DNA: TGTGCCAGTAGTATTATTTCTAGACAGGGTGGCGGGGAGCTGTTTTTT; CDR3 protein: CASSIISRQGGGELFF
clone size: NA; D gene: TRBD1; J gene: TRBJ1-5; V gene: TRBV6-1; CDR3 DNA: TGTGCCAGCAGTAAAGCCCGACAGGGAAATCAGCCCCAGCATTTT; CDR3 protein: CASSKARQGNQPQHF
clone size: few; D gene: NA; J gene: TRBJ2-3; V gene: TRBV21-1; CDR3 DNA: TGTGCCAGCAGCCCACGGGGGGGGATTAGCGGGAGGGCCGGCACAGATACGCAGTATTTT; CDR3 protein: CASSPRGGISGRAGTDTQYF
clone size: NA; D gene: NA; J gene: TRBJ2-7; V gene: TRBV11-2; CDR3 DNA: TGTGCCAGCAGCTTAGACCGGGAACGGTACGAGCAGTACTTC; CDR3 protein: CASSLDRERYEQYF
clone size: NA; D gene: NA; J gene: TRBJ2-7; V gene: TRBV28; CDR3 DNA: TGTGCCAGCAGTTTACTGAGGGTTGGCTACGAGCAGTACTTC; CDR3 protein: CASSLLRVGYEQYF
clone size: NA; D gene: TRBD1; J gene: TRBJ2-7; V gene: TRBV19; CDR3 DNA: TGTGCCAGTAGTAGGGACAGGGGGAACTACGAGCAGTACTTC; CDR3 protein: CASSRDRGNYEQYF
clone size: NA; D gene: TRBD1; J gene: TRBJ2-2; V gene: TRBV7-9; CDR3 DNA: TGTTCCAGCAGCCGTGGACAGGGGGATACCGGGGAGCTGTTTTTT; CDR3 protein: CSSSRGQGDTGELFF
clone size: NA; D gene: NA; J gene: TRBJ1-1; V gene: TRBV2; CDR3 DNA: TGTGCCAGCAGTGCCGGACGGGGGGGCACTGAAGCTTTCTTT; CDR3 protein: CASSAGRGGTEAFF
clone size: NA; D gene: NA; J gene: TRBJ1-2; V gene: TRBV4-1; CDR3 DNA: TGCGCCAGCAGCCCCCAGACCTCGGGGGAGTGGGGCTACACCTTC; CDR3 protein: CASSPQTSGEWGYTF
clone size: NA; D gene: NA; J gene: TRBJ1-3; V gene: TRBV11-2; CDR3 DNA: TGTGCCAGTCGACAGACCGTCTCTGGAAACACCATATATTTT; CDR3 protein: CASRQTVSGNTIYF
clone size: NA; D gene: TRBD1; J gene: TRBJ1-5; V gene: TRBV19; CDR3 DNA: TGTGCCAGTAGTCCCGGGACAGGGTCCACCAGGGCTCAGCCCCAGCATTTT; CDR3 protein: CASSPGTGSTRAQPQHF
clone size: NA; D gene: NA; J gene: TRBJ2-1; V gene: TRBV30; CDR3 DNA: TGTGCCTGGAGTGCGAGCGATGAGCAGTTCTTC; CDR3 protein: CAWSASDEQFF
clone size: NA; D gene: NA; J gene: TRBJ1-2; V gene: TRBV18; CDR3 DNA: TGTGCCAGCTCACCAGCAGATAACTATGGCTACACCTTC; CDR3 protein: CASSPADNYGYTF
clone size: once; D gene: TRBD1; J gene: TRBJ2-1; V gene: TRBV7-3; CDR3 DNA: TGTGCCAGCAGCATACAGGGGAGTGAGCAGTTCTTC; CDR3 protein: CASSIQGSEQFF
clone size: NA; D gene: TRBD2; J gene: TRBJ2-3; V gene: TRBV28; CDR3 DNA: TGTGCCAGTACATGGACTAGCGGCACAGATACGCAGTATTTT; CDR3 protein: CASTWTSGTDTQYF
clone size: NA; D gene: NA; J gene: TRBJ2-2; V gene: TRBV4-1; CDR3 DNA: TGCGCCAGCAGCCAAGGGGGCGTGGTCGGGGAGCTGTTTTTT; CDR3 protein: CASSQGGVVGELFF
clone size: NA; D gene: NA; J gene: TRBJ2-7; V gene: TRBV28; CDR3 DNA: TGTGCCAGCAGCCTGACTGCGCAGCGCTACGAGCAGTACTTC; CDR3 protein: CASSLTAQRYEQYF
clone size: NA; D gene: NA; J gene: TRBJ1-3; V gene: TRBV6-6; CDR3 DNA: TGTGCTGGCGGCACTGGAAACACCATATATTTT; CDR3 protein: CAGGTGNTIYF
clone size: NA; D gene: TRBD2; J gene: TRBJ2-4; V gene: TRBV9; CDR3 DNA: TGTGCCAGCGGCGTAGGACTAGGCGGCGGCAAAAACATTCAGTACTTC; CDR3 protein: CASGVGLGGGKNIQYF
clone size: NA; D gene: TRBD1; J gene: TRBJ2-5; V gene: TRBV7-6; CDR3 DNA: TGTGCCAGCAGCCATCCCCCCGGGACAGAACCCTACCAAGAGACCCAGTACTTC; CDR3 protein: CASSHPPGTEPYQETQYF
clone size: NA; D gene: NA; J gene: TRBJ2-7; V gene: TRBV15; CDR3 DNA: TGTGCCACCAGCAGAGAAAGCGGCTACGAGCAGTACTTC; CDR3 protein: CATSRESGYEQYF
clone size: NA; D gene: TRBD1; J gene: TRBJ1-6; V gene: TRBV7-3; CDR3 DNA: TGTGCCAGCAGCATCGGGACAGGAAATTCACCCCTCCACTTT; CDR3 protein: CASSIGTGNSPLHF
clone size: NA; D gene: NA; J gene: TRBJ2-7; V gene: TRBV6-1; CDR3 DNA: TGTGCCAGCAGTGAAGCATTATTCTCCTACGAGCAGTACTTC; CDR3 protein: CASSEALFSYEQYF
clone size: once; D gene: TRBD2; J gene: TRBJ2-4; V gene: TRBV27; CDR3 DNA: TGTGCCAGCAGTTTATCCCCTTTCCGGGAGGGATCGAACATTCAGTACTTC; CDR3 protein: CASSLSPFREGSNIQYF
clone size: few; D gene: NA; J gene: TRBJ1-5; V gene: TRBV2; CDR3 DNA: TGTGCCAGCAGTGTTCAGGGAGGGTATCAGCCCCAGCATTTT; CDR3 protein: CASSVQGGYQPQHF
clone size: NA; D gene: NA; J gene: TRBJ1-5; V gene: TRBV19; CDR3 DNA: TGTGCCAGTAGTATAATTAGAGGGGACACTAGCAATCAGCCCCAGCATTTT; CDR3 protein: CASSIIRGDTSNQPQHF
clone size: NA; D gene: TRBD2; J gene: TRBJ2-6; V gene: TRBV4-1; CDR3 DNA: TGCGCCAGCAGCCAAGTTCTAGCGGAACACTCTGGGGCCAACGTCCTGACTTTC; CDR3 protein: CASSQVLAEHSGANVLTF
clone size: NA; D gene: TRBD2; J gene: TRBJ2-7; V gene: TRBV10-3; CDR3 DNA: TGTGCCATCAGTGAGGGCCTAGCGGGGAGCTCCTACGAGCAGTACTTC; CDR3 protein: CAISEGLAGSSYEQYF
clone size: NA; D gene: NA; J gene: TRBJ2-7; V gene: TRBV2; CDR3 DNA: TGTGCCAGCAGGGACCAACTAGCCGCCTCCTACGAGCAGTACTTC; CDR3 protein: CASRDQLAASYEQYF
clone size: NA; D gene: TRBD2; J gene: TRBJ2-5; V gene: TRBV9; CDR3 DNA: TGTGCCAGCAGCCCGGGGGGGCTGGAGACCCAGTACTTC; CDR3 protein: CASSPGGLETQYF
clone size: NA; D gene: NA; J gene: TRBJ1-3; V gene: TRBV6-1; CDR3 DNA: TGTGCCAGCAGTGAAGTCCTGAGCTCTGGAAACACCATATATTTT; CDR3 protein: CASSEVLSSGNTIYF
clone size: NA; D gene: NA; J gene: TRBJ1-4; V gene: TRBV6-1; CDR3 DNA: TGTGCCAGCATCAGGGGTTTAAATGAAAAACTGTTTTTT; CDR3 protein: CASIRGLNEKLFF
clone size: NA; D gene: TRBD1; J gene: TRBJ2-5; V gene: TRBV5-1; CDR3 DNA: TGCGCCAGCAGCTCGGGCGAGGGGGCAGGGGAGACCCAGTACTTC; CDR3 protein: CASSSGEGAGETQYF